This T cell receptor (beta chain) came from a study of monozygotic twins with inflammatory bowel disease. Per germline, CDR1 SGHVS and CDR2 FQNEAQ. This CDR3 is 14 amino acids long. TCRdb re-called the 5' RACE reads; every CDR3 protein appears as one record, without DNA. This listing includes more than 300,000 distinct CDR3 sequences. The clonotype originates from a human donor with ulcerative colitis or Crohn's disease, or a healthy co-twin of an affected twin (not recorded which). The V and J genes are TRBV7-8 and TRBJ2-7; TCRdb lists TRBD1, though no DNA is available to test this call. The sample was blood. The CDR3: CASGVRDRRYEQYF.